The text below deals with one T cell receptor (beta chain). The target of this receptor is not known. Base qualities are not at hand, and no much larger clone is one base apart. The source of the sample is a study of T cells in Graves' hyperthyroidism and ophthalmopathy (dated by TCRdb to between 2017 and 2020). Study-wide context: Peripheral blood was sampled at the time of initial diagnosis, prior to any treatment. TCR V-J signatures able to tell the groups apart were searched for in a discovery cohort of some 97 patients, of whom around 43 had Graves' ophthalmopathy and 57 had stable Graves' hyperthyroidism. An independent validation cohort of fewer than 20 hyperthyroidism patients and over 15 patients who later progressed to ophthalmopathy tested prospective prediction of ophthalmopathy. The 80 to 100 discovery patients were randomly divided into training and test sets at a 7:3 ratio. In addition, the study compared T-cell repertoires in thyroid tissue and in blood from six Graves' hyperthyroidism patients. After sampling, hyperthyroidism patients received methimazole starting at 30 mg daily, and ophthalmopathy patients received high-dose intravenous methylprednisolone. The paper reports TCR Vbeta CDR3 sequencing of over 120 peripheral blood samples: around 45 ophthalmopathy, fewer than 85 hyperthyroidism and about 17 progressor patients. General findings and caveats noted by the study authors: A model built on a 13 V-J signature distinguished ophthalmopathy from stable hyperthyroidism, reaching 85% to 90% sensitivity and approximately 81% specificity in cross-validation and 80%/75% in testing. Sample size was not statistically predetermined, and investigators were not blinded to group allocation. In validation, the model predicted progression to ophthalmopathy with roughly 70% sensitivity and about 73% specificity, a median of approximately 6.7 months before onset. Most expanded thyroid clonotypes (frequency above 0.001) were also detected in blood, a finding suggesting that blood repertoires may reflect thyroid immune responses.

As encoded in the germline V gene, CDR1 is MNHGY while CDR2 is SVAAGI. CDR3 length: 16 amino acids, cysteine to phenylalanine. Of the read, only the CDR3 DNA is kept; its 48 bases are in frame from base 1. V is cut back by 3 bases and J by 2 bases, with 6 bases in the junction unmatched. The TCR beta CDR3 regions were amplified from the RNA transcripts. The first round of RT-PCR for the TCR CDR3 was performed with the HTBI primer set and the Qiagen OneStep RT-PCR kit. Libraries were constructed in a second round of multiplex PCR, after which size selection and purification were carried out. Sequencing of the libraries was done on an Illumina HiSeq2000 using paired-end 100 bp reads. The source study handled its data this way. SOAPnuke was used to process the raw data, with reads discarded if the reads contained adapters or uncalled bases, had a mean Phred below 15, or lacked an exact constant-primer or identifier match. COPE v1.2.5 was used to merge high-quality paired reads, and clonotypes were defined as unique nucleotide sequences. MiTCR v1.1 was used to align the clonotypes against IMGT TRBV, TRBD and TRBJ reference segments. The analysis included only V-J combinations with a frequency above 0.0001, which together covered 99% to 99.2% of the repertoires. A TCS score was defined as the ratio between F50 (clonal expansion) and ExV (chaos), using BLOSUM62-based TCRdist between CDR3 peptides within each V-J. Welch's t-statistics and random forest reduced around 510 V-J features to about 12, which were used in a naive Bayes classifier (R e1071). TCRdb reprocessed the public reads (quality trimming at Q25 with fastp, clone calling with MiXCR) and kept in-frame beta chains. Entries that share a CDR3 protein sequence are merged under the most common genes and DNA. TCRdb, not the authors, supplied the V and J calls. This sample lists a few hundred thousand distinct CDR3 sequences; roughly 25% were detected once. Of the sample, about 70% is held by the ten largest clones.

Graves' hyperthyroidism was defined as stable when no progression to ophthalmopathy occurred over 18 months of follow-up. Hyperthyroidism patients were newly diagnosed, had a disease duration of under 2 months, and were aged 18 to 65 years. Patients with uncontrolled infections, other autoimmune diseases, pregnancy or lactation were excluded. Diagnoses were based on clinical symptoms, serum thyroxine and TRAb, thyroid ultrasound and orbital computed tomography. PBMCs were isolated from about 9 ml of fresh peripheral blood by Ficoll-Paque density gradient centrifugation. Trizol reagent was used to extract total RNA, and RNA quality was then checked on an Agilent 2100 Bioanalyzer.

The origin of this receptor is a man in his fifties with Graves' hyperthyroidism. The chain uses TRBV6-9 and TRBJ2-1; TRBD1 agrees with 8 junctional bases. The sequenced sample was blood. The DNA reads TGTGCCAGCAGTTACCAAACAGGGGGACCCTACAATGAGCAGTTCTTC. This is translated as CASSYQTGGPYNEQFF.